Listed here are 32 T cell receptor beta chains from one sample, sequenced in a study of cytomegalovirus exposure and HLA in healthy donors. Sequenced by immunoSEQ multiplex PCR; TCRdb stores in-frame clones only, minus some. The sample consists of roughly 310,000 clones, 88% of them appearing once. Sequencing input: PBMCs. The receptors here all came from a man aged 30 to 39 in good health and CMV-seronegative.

CDR3: CASSQDRGYSNQPQHF. CDR3 nucleotide sequence: TGTGCCAGCAGTCAAGACAGGGGGTATAGCAATCAGCCCCAGCATTTT. V and J are TRBV2 and TRBJ1-5; 9 bases fit TRBD1. Germline loops: CDR1 SNHLY, CDR2 FYNNEI. This CDR3 comprises 16 residues. Trimming took 5 bases from V and 0 from J; bases not matched to a gene: 5.

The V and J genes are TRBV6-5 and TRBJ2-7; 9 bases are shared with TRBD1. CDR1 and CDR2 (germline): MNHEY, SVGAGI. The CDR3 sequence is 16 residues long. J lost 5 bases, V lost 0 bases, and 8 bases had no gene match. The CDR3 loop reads CASSYSTGTGFHEQYF. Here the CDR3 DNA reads TGTGCCAGCAGTTACTCGACCGGGACAGGGTTCCACGAGCAGTACTTC.

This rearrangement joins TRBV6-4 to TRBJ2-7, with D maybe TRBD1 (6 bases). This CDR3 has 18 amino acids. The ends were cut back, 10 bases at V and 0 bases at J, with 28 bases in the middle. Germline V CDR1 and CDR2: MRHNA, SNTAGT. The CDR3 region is CATSVRGYRDQTSYEQYF. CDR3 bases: TGTGCCACCTCAGTGAGGGGGTATCGGGACCAAACCTCCTACGAGCAGTACTTC.

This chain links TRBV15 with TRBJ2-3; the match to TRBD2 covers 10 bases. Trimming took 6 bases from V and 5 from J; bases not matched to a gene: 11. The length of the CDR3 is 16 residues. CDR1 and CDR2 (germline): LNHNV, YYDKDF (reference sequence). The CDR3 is CATREEAGGQRDTQYF. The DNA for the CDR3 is TGTGCCACCAGAGAGGAAGCGGGGGGGCAAAGAGATACGCAGTATTTT.

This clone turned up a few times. The DNA for the CDR3 is TGTGCCAGCAGCTTTAGTAGCACCGGGGAGCTGTTTTTT. This gives the protein CASSFSSTGELFF. The chain has TRBV7-9 and TRBJ2-2; no clear D. The CDR3 is 13 residues long. V dropped 3 bases and J dropped 4 bases, with 6 bases sitting between them. Germline V gene sequence: CDR1 SEHNR, CDR2 FQNEAQ (reference sequence). Filled out from reference TRBV7-9 and TRBJ2-2, the complete variable domain reads DTGVSQNPRHKITKRGQNVTFRCDPISEHNRLYWYRQTLGQGPEFLTYFQNEAQLEKSRLLSDRFSAERPKGSFSTLEIQRTEQGDSAMYLCASSFSSTGELFFGEGSRLTVL.

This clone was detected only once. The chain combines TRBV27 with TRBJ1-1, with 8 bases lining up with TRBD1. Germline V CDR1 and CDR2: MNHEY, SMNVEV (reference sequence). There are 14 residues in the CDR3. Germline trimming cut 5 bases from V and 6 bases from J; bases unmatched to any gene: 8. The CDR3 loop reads CASSPTPTGAEAFF. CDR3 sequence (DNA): TGTGCCAGCAGTCCAACCCCGACAGGGGCTGAAGCTTTCTTT.

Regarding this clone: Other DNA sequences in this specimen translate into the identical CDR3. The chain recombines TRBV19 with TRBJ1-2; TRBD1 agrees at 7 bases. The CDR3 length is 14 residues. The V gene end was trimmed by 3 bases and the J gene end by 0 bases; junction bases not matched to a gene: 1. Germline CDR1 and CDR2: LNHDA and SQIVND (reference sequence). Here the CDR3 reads CASSITGANYGYTF. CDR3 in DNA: TGTGCCAGTAGTATCACAGGGGCTAACTATGGCTACACCTTC.

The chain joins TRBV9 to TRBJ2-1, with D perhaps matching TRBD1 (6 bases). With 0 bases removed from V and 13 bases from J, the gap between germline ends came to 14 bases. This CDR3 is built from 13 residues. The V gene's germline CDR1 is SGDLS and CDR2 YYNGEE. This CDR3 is CASSVDQGPGQFF. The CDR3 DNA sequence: TGTGCCAGCAGCGTAGATCAGGGGCCGGGACAGTTCTTC.

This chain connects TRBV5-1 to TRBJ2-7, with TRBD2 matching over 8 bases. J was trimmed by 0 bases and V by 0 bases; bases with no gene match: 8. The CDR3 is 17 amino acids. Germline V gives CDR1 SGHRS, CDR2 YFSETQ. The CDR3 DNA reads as TGCGCCAGCAGCTTGGCAAATAGCGGGGCCCTCTCCTACGAGCAGTACTTC. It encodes CASSLANSGALSYEQYF.

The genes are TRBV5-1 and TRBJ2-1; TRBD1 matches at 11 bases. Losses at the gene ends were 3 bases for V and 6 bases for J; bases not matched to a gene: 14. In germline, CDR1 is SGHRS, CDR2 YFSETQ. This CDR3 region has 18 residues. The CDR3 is CASSSWTGGVRLVNEQFF. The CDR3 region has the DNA TGCGCCAGCAGCTCGTGGACAGGGGGCGTTAGGTTGGTCAATGAGCAGTTCTTC.

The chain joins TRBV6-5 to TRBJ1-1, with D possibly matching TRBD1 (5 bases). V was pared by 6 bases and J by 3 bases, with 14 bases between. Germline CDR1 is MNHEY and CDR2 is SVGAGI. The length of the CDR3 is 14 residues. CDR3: CASSHKTVYTEAFF. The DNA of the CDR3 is TGTGCCAGCAGCCACAAGACAGTTTACACTGAAGCTTTCTTT.

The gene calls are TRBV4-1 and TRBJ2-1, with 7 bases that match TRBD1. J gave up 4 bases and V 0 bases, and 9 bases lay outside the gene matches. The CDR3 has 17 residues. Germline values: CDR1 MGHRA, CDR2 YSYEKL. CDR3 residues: CASSQESGTDLYNEQFF. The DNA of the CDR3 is TGCGCCAGCAGCCAAGAATCCGGGACAGATTTATACAATGAGCAGTTCTTC.

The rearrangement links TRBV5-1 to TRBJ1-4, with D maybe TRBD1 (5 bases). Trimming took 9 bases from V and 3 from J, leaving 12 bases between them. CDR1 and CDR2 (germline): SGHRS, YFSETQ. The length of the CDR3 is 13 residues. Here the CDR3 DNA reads TGCGCCACCTCGGGGGGACCTAATGAAAAACTGTTTTTT. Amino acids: CATSGGPNEKLFF.

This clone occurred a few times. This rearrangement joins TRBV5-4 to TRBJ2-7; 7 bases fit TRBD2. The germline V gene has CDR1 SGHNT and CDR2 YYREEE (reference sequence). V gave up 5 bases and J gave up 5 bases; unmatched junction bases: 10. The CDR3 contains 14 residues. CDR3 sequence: CASSHLGGYHEQYF. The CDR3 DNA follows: TGTGCCAGCAGTCACTTGGGGGGGTACCACGAGCAGTACTTC.

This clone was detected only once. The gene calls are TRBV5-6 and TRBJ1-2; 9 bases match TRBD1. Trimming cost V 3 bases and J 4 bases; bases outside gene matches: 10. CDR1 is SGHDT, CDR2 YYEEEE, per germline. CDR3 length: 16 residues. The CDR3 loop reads CASSSIELQGAYGYTF. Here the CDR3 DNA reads TGTGCCAGCAGCTCGATCGAATTACAGGGGGCCTATGGCTACACCTTC.

This CDR3 reads CASSDRPRRYGYTF. Written as DNA, the CDR3 is TGTGCCAGCAGTGACAGGCCCCGACGGTATGGCTACACCTTC. The V call is TRBV2, the J call TRBJ1-2; no clear D. Germline loops: CDR1 SNHLY, CDR2 FYNNEI. This CDR3 spans 14 amino acids. V lost 3 bases and J lost 5, with 13 bases in between.

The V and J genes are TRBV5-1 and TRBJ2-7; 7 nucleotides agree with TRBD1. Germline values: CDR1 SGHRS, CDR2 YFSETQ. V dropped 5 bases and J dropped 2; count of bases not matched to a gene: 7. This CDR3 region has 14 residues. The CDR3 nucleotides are TGCGCCAGCAGTCCAGGACAGGCCCCCTACGAGCAGTACTTC. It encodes CASSPGQAPYEQYF.

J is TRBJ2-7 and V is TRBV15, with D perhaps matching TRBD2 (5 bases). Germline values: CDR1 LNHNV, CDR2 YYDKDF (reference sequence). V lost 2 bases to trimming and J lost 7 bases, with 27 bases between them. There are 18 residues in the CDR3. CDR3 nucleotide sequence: TGTGCCACCAGCAGATCTCGAGCGGCGCTCCCACGCGAAGAAGAGCAGTACTTC. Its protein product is CATSRSRAALPREEEQYF.

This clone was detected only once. CDR3 coding DNA: TGTGCTAGTGCCGGGTGGACACTCCAAGCTTTCTTT. Protein sequence: CASAGWTLQAFF. This chain connects TRBV12-5 to TRBJ1-1, with D possibly being TRBD1 (5 bases). Germline-derived CDR1 and CDR2 are LGHNT and FRNRAP. The CDR3 sequence is 12 residues long. Trimming left V 7 bases short and J 9 bases short, with 15 bases between.

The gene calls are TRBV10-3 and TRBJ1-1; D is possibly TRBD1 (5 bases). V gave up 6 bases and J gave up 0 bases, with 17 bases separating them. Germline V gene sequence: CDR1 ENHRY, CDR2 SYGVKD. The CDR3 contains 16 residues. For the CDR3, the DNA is TGTGCCATCAGAGGGTCAGGGCTACAAATGAACACTGAAGCTTTCTTT. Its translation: CAIRGSGLQMNTEAFF.

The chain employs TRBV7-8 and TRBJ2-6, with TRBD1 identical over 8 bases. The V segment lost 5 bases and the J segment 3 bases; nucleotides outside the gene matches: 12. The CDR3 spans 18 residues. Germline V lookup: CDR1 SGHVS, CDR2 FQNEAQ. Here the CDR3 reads CASSLRSTGAGGANVLTF. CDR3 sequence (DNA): TGTGCCAGCAGCCTTCGCTCGACAGGGGCAGGTGGGGCCAACGTCCTGACTTTC.

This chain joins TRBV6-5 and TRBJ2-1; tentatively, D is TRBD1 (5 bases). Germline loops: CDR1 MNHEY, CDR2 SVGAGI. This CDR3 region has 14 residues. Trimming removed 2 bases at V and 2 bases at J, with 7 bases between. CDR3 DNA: TGTGCCAGCAGTTACCCGGACACCTACAATGAGCAGTTCTTC. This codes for CASSYPDTYNEQFF.

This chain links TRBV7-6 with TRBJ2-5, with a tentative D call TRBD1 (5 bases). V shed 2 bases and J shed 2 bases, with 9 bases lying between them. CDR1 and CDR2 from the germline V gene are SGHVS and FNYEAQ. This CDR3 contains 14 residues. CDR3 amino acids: CASSLPTAQETQYF. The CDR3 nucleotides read TGTGCCAGCAGCTTACCGACAGCTCAAGAGACCCAGTACTTC.

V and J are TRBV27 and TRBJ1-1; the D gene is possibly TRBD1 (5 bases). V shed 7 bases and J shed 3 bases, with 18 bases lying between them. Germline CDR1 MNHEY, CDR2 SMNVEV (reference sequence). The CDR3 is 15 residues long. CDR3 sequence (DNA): TGTGCCAGCATCCCTTCCCGGGGGAACCACACTGAAGCTTTCTTT. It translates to CASIPSRGNHTEAFF.

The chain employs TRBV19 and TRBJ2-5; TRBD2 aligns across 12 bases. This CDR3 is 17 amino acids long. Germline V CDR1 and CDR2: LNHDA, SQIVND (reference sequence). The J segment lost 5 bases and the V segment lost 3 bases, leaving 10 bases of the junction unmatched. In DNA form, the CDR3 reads TGTGCCAGTAGTATGATGGGGCTAGCGGGGGGGCGTGAGACCCAGTACTTC. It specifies CASSMMGLAGGRETQYF.

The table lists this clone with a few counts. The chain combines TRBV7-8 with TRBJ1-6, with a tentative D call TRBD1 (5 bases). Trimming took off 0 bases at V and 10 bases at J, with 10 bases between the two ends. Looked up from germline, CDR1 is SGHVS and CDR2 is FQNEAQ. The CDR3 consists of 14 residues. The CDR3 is CASSLADRGSPLHF. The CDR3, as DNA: TGTGCCAGCAGCTTAGCAGACAGAGGCTCACCCCTCCACTTT.

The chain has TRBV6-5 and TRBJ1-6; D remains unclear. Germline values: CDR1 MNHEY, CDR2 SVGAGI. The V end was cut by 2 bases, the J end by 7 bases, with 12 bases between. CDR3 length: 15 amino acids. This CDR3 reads CASSYEGNYNSPLHF. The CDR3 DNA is TGTGCCAGCAGTTACGAGGGTAACTACAATTCACCCCTCCACTTT.

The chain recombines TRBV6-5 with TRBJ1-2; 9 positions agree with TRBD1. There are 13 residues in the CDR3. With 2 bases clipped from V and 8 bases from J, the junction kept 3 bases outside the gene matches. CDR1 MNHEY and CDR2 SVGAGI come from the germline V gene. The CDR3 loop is CASSYGTGSGYTF. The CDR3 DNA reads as TGTGCCAGCAGTTACGGGACAGGGAGCGGCTACACCTTC.

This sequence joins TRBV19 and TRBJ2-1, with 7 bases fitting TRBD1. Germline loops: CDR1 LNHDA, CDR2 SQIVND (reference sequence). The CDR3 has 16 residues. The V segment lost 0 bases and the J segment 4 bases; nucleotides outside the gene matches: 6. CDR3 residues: CASSIDTGAVYNEQFF. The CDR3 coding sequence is TGTGCCAGTAGTATAGATACAGGGGCGGTATACAATGAGCAGTTCTTC.

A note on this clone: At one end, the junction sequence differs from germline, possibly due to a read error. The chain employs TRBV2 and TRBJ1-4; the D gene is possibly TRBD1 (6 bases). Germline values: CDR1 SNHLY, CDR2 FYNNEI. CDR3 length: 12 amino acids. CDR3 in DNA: TGTGCTAGCAGGGGCCGTAGTGAAAAACTGTTTTTT. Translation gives CASRGRSEKLFF.

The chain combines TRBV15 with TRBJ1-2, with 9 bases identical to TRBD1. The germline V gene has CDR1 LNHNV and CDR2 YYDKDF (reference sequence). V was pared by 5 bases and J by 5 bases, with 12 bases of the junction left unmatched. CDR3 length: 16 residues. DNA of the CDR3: TGTGCCACCAGCCCCATAGGACTCGGGACAGGGTATGGCTACACCTTC. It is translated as CATSPIGLGTGYGYTF.

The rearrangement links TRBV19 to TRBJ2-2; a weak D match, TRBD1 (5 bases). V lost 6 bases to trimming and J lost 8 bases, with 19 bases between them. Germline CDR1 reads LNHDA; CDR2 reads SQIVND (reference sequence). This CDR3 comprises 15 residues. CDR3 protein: CASRPTGRNSGELFF. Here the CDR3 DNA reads TGTGCCAGTAGACCAACAGGACGTAATTCTGGGGAGCTGTTTTTT.